Listed below are T cell receptor beta chains from one sample, sequenced in a study of cytomegalovirus exposure and HLA in healthy donors. Sequenced by immunoSEQ multiplex PCR; TCRdb stores in-frame clones only, minus some. This table lists 150,000 to 250,000 clones. Sequenced input: PBMCs. The origin of the receptors is a boy aged 5-17 years in good health and CMV-seronegative. Both conserved end residues are part of each CDR3. D genes are given only for firm matches.

d_call,j_call,v_call,cdr3_aa,cdr3_nt
TRBD2,TRBJ2-3,TRBV6-4,CASSDISGGKDTQYF,TGTGCCAGCAGTGACATTAGCGGGGGGAAAGATACGCAGTATTTT
-,TRBJ1-3,TRBV7-2,CASSLVWLGNSGNTIYF,TGTGCCAGCAGCTTAGTTTGGCTTGGTAATTCTGGAAACACCATATATTTT
-,TRBJ1-1,TRBV7-9,CASSLGHLNTEAFF,TGTGCCAGCAGCCTGGGACATCTGAACACTGAAGCTTTCTTT
-,TRBJ2-2,TRBV5-6,CASSGDGGTGELFF,TGTGCCAGCAGCGGGGACGGGGGCACCGGGGAGCTGTTTTTT
-,TRBJ1-1,TRBV29-1,CSVEGPGVEAFF,TGCAGCGTCGAAGGCCCCGGGGTAGAAGCTTTCTTT
-,TRBJ2-7,TRBV7-9,CASSLGGDRVGEQYF,TGTGCCAGCAGCTTGGGGGGCGACAGGGTGGGGGAGCAGTACTTC
-,TRBJ2-7,TRBV5-4,CASSPQGEQYF,TGTGCCAGCAGCCCTCAGGGGGAGCAGTACTTC
-,TRBJ2-1,TRBV5-6,CASSSPLRVYNEQFF,TGTGCCAGCAGCTCGCCCCTCAGGGTCTACAATGAGCAGTTCTTC
TRBD1,TRBJ1-2,TRBV29-1,CSDQQGTFYGYTF,TGCAGCGACCAACAGGGGACCTTCTATGGCTACACCTTC
TRBD2,TRBJ2-2,TRBV4-1,CASSPTPGGRAGELFF,TGCGCCAGCAGCCCGACCCCGGGGGGGAGAGCCGGGGAGCTGTTTTTT
TRBD1,TRBJ1-1,TRBV27,CASSRTGSEAFF,TGTGCCAGCAGCCGGACAGGGTCCGAAGCTTTCTTT
TRBD2,TRBJ2-7,TRBV5-4,CASSLTGGSSYEQYF,TGTGCCAGCAGCTTGACGGGGGGTTCCTCCTACGAGCAGTACTTC
-,TRBJ2-2,TRBV7-3,CASSPTPPGTGELFF,TGTGCCAGCAGCCCAACCCCTCCAGGGACCGGGGAGCTGTTTTTT
TRBD1,TRBJ2-7,TRBV7-2,CASSSSGQGEYEQYF,TGTGCCAGCAGCTCATCGGGACAGGGGGAATACGAGCAGTACTTC
-,TRBJ1-1,TRBV7-8,CASSYTLGSPKPATEAFF,TGTGCCAGCAGCTACACCTTGGGCAGTCCTAAACCTGCTACTGAAGCTTTCTTT
-,TRBJ1-2,TRBV19,CASTPGHYGYTF,TGTGCCAGTACTCCAGGGCACTATGGCTACACCTTC
-,TRBJ1-5,TRBV7-2,CASSITGNQPQHF,TGTGCCAGCAGCATCACAGGTAATCAGCCCCAGCATTTT
TRBD2,TRBJ2-3,TRBV7-9,CASSLAYTLAGGPGDTQYF,TGTGCCAGCAGCTTAGCCTATACCCTAGCGGGGGGGCCAGGAGATACGCAGTATTTT
-,TRBJ2-2,TRBV14,CASSQRGTGELFF,TGTGCCAGCAGCCAGAGGGGGACCGGGGAGCTGTTTTTT
-,TRBJ1-6,TRBV7-2,CASSLDSSPLHF,TGTGCCAGCAGCTTGGACTCTTCACCCCTCCACTTT
-,TRBJ1-6,TRBV7-3,CASSLLGTTASPLHF,TGTGCCAGCAGCTTACTTGGGACAACGGCTTCACCCCTCCACTTT
TRBD1,TRBJ2-5,TRBV6-1,CARWTGGQETQYF,TGTGCCAGATGGACAGGGGGCCAAGAGACCCAGTACTTC
TRBD1,TRBJ2-3,TRBV27,CASSRDRGTDTQYF,TGTGCCAGCAGCCGGGACAGGGGGACAGATACGCAGTATTTT
-,TRBJ2-3,TRBV7-3,CASSLTFRGSSTDTQYF,TGTGCCAGCAGCTTAACCTTCCGGGGATCTAGCACAGATACGCAGTATTTT
TRBD1,TRBJ1-2,TRBV19,CASLGQGASSNYGYTF,TGTGCCAGTCTTGGACAGGGGGCAAGTTCTAACTATGGCTACACCTTC
-,TRBJ1-1,TRBV28,CASHETRGYTEAFF,TGTGCCAGCCACGAGACACGGGGGTACACTGAAGCTTTCTTT
-,TRBJ2-3,TRBV9,CASSRSGGSTDTQYF,TGTGCCAGCAGCCGGTCGGGGGGCTCCACAGATACGCAGTATTTT
-,TRBJ1-5,TRBV2,CASSGRIHQPQHF,TGTGCCAGCAGTGGGAGGATACATCAGCCCCAGCATTTT
TRBD2,TRBJ2-1,TRBV9,CASSTSMTSIDEQFF,TGTGCCAGCAGCACCAGTATGACTAGCATAGACGAGCAGTTCTTC
TRBD1,TRBJ1-4,TRBV7-9,CASNKQGTKLFF,TGTGCCAGCAATAAACAGGGGACTAAACTGTTTTTT
-,TRBJ1-1,TRBV7-9,CASSSNGGAHDTEAFF,TGTGCCAGCAGCTCCAATGGTGGAGCACATGACACTGAAGCTTTCTTT
TRBD2,TRBJ2-3,TRBV14,CASSQDVLRGALADTQYF,TGTGCCAGCAGCCAAGATGTTTTGCGGGGGGCCCTGGCAGATACGCAGTATTTT
-,TRBJ2-1,TRBV9,CASSTGPGSNEQFF,TGTGCCAGCAGCACTGGTCCGGGAAGTAATGAGCAGTTCTTC
-,TRBJ1-6,TRBV4-1,CASSQVPGRLNSPLHF,TGCGCCAGCAGCCAAGTTCCCGGCAGACTTAATTCACCCCTCCACTTT
-,TRBJ1-1,TRBV10-3,CAIRGMNTEAFF,TGTGCCATACGGGGGATGAACACTGAAGCTTTCTTT
-,TRBJ2-1,TRBV5-4,CASSHRERSYNEQFF,TGTGCCAGCAGTCACAGGGAGAGATCCTACAATGAGCAGTTCTTC
TRBD1,TRBJ1-5,TRBV27,CASSPRDRATPQHF,TGTGCCAGCAGTCCACGGGACAGGGCAACTCCCCAGCATTTT
-,TRBJ2-3,TRBV11-2,CASSLGDTTGTQYF,TGTGCCAGCAGCCTAGGGGACACGACGGGTACGCAGTATTTT
-,TRBJ1-5,TRBV19,CASSNIWNQPQHF,TGTGCCAGTTCGAACATTTGGAATCAGCCCCAGCATTTT
-,TRBJ1-1,TRBV9,CASSGGLKGSWTEAFF,TGTGCCAGCAGCGGGGGCCTTAAGGGTTCATGGACTGAAGCTTTCTTT
-,TRBJ2-1,TRBV9,CASSVVDGGDYNEQFF,TGTGCCAGCAGCGTAGTGGATGGCGGGGACTACAATGAGCAGTTCTTC
TRBD1,TRBJ2-5,TRBV5-1,CASIRGTGDQETQYF,TGCGCCAGCATAAGGGGGACAGGGGATCAAGAGACCCAGTACTTC
TRBD1,TRBJ2-7,TRBV4-1,CASSQPIQGPILYEQYF,TGCGCCAGCAGCCAACCAATACAGGGGCCGATCCTCTACGAGCAGTACTTC
TRBD1,TRBJ2-1,TRBV5-1,CASSQTDRGNEQFF,TGCGCCAGCAGCCAGACGGACAGGGGAAATGAGCAGTTCTTC
-,TRBJ2-1,TRBV9,CASSDRERRWEQFF,TGTGCCAGCAGCGACAGGGAAAGGCGTTGGGAGCAGTTCTTC
TRBD1,TRBJ2-2,TRBV4-1,CASSRTGVPGELFF,TGCGCCAGCAGCCGGACAGGGGTACCCGGGGAGCTGTTTTTT
TRBD2,TRBJ2-1,TRBV13,CASRGAKASGAREQFF,TGTGCCAGCAGGGGGGCGAAGGCTAGCGGGGCGAGAGAGCAGTTCTTC
-,TRBJ2-1,TRBV5-4,CASSLLYSSYNEQFF,TGTGCCAGCAGCTTGTTGTACAGCTCCTACAATGAGCAGTTCTTC
-,TRBJ2-1,TRBV30,CACRRGGVYNEQFF,TGTGCCTGTCGGAGGGGGGGGGTATACAATGAGCAGTTCTTC
-,TRBJ2-1,TRBV6-5,CASSYSNAEVPFF,TGTGCCAGCAGTTACTCGAATGCCGAGGTTCCGTTCTTC
TRBD1,TRBJ1-1,TRBV11-2,CASSRTGEVLNTEAFF,TGTGCCAGCAGCAGGACAGGAGAGGTGTTGAACACTGAAGCTTTCTTT
-,TRBJ1-2,TRBV27,CASGASDPWGYTF,TGTGCCAGCGGGGCCTCGGATCCGTGGGGCTACACCTTC
-,TRBJ2-2,TRBV6-1,CASSTGSANTGELFF,TGTGCCAGCTCCACAGGGTCTGCGAACACCGGGGAGCTGTTTTTT
-,TRBJ1-6,TRBV11-2,CASSRTGPGNSPLHF,TGTGCCAGCAGCCGAACTGGACCGGGAAATTCACCCCTCCACTTT
-,TRBJ2-7,TRBV10-2,CASRNPRDNYEQYF,TGCGCCAGCAGGAATCCCCGGGACAACTACGAGCAGTACTTC
-,TRBJ2-5,TRBV6-5,CASSYMGQEGLGTQYF,TGTGCCAGCAGTTACATGGGGCAGGAGGGTTTAGGGACCCAGTACTTC
-,TRBJ2-5,TRBV2,CASSVLQEGETQYF,TGTGCCAGCAGTGTTCTACAGGAAGGGGAGACCCAGTACTTC
-,TRBJ2-5,TRBV30,CAWSVPPIMETQYF,TGTGCCTGGAGTGTTCCGCCTATTATGGAGACCCAGTACTTC
TRBD1,TRBJ2-7,TRBV10-3,CAVSRGLNEQYF,TGTGCCGTTAGCAGGGGGTTGAACGAGCAGTACTTC
TRBD2,TRBJ2-5,TRBV30,CAWSEAGGEMETQYF,TGTGCCTGGAGCGAAGCGGGGGGGGAAATGGAGACCCAGTACTTC